The 32 T cell receptor beta chains reported below all come from one sample, sequenced in a study of cytomegalovirus exposure and HLA in healthy donors. Amplification used 60 Vbeta primers and 13 Jbeta primers. The table came from immunoSEQ multiplex PCR; TCRdb's copy has only in-frame clones and leaves some out. This sample has around 210,000 clones, with 70% to 90% found just once. Sequencing used PBMCs. Every receptor here comes from a girl aged 2 to 10 in good health and CMV-seronegative.

The chain joins TRBV23-1 to TRBJ2-3, with 9 bases identical to TRBD2. TRBV23-1 carries the ORF label, with uncertain function. The CDR3 runs 14 residues. After removal of 4 bases from V and 3 bases from J, the junction contained 2 bases not matched to a gene. DNA for the CDR3: TGCGCCAGCAGTCCCAGCGGGAGGACAGATACGCAGTATTTT. This gives the protein CASSPSGRTDTQYF.

This clone was recorded once. This chain uses TRBV4-1 with TRBJ1-2; D is perhaps TRBD1 (6 bases). V shed 1 base and J shed 3 bases, with 9 bases lying between them. The germline V gene encodes CDR1 MGHRA and CDR2 YSYEKL. The CDR3 has 14 amino acids. In nucleotides, the CDR3 is TGCGCCAGCAGCCAAGTACAGGGAGACTATGGCTACACCTTC. Its translation is CASSQVQGDYGYTF.

The rearrangement uses TRBV6-1 and TRBJ2-3; D possibly corresponds to TRBD2 (7 bases). CDR3 length equals 19 residues. Trimming shortened V by 3 bases and J by 5 bases, and 27 bases separated the two germline ends. Germline V gene data show CDR1 as MNHNS and CDR2 as SASEGT. The CDR3 coding sequence is TGTGCCAGCAGTGATGGGTTCGGGGGGCTGGGTAGTTTAAGAGATACGCAGTATTTT. It specifies CASSDGFGGLGSLRDTQYF.

V and J are TRBV10-1 and TRBJ1-6; the D gene is possibly TRBD1 (5 bases). The CDR3 covers 14 residues. The germline CDR1 and CDR2 sequences are WNHNN and SYGVQD (reference sequence). The V end lost 2 bases, the J end lost 3 bases, and 5 bases lay between the germline ends. Here the CDR3 DNA reads TGCGCCAGCAGTGAGGGACACTATAATTCACCCCTCCACTTT. Amino acids: CASSEGHYNSPLHF.

The J gene is TRBJ1-2, the V gene TRBV27; D call uncertain. CDR1 is MNHEY, CDR2 SMNVEV, per germline (reference sequence). With 6 bases removed from V and 1 base from J, the gap between germline ends came to 12 bases. The CDR3 is made up of 14 amino acids. CDR3 in amino acids: CASRAGNFNYGYTF. The CDR3 bases are TGTGCCAGCAGAGCAGGAAATTTTAACTATGGCTACACCTTC.

The V gene is TRBV6-6, the J gene TRBJ1-4; D may be TRBD1 (6 bases). Trimming left V 0 bases short and J 4 bases short, with 9 bases between. The CDR3 runs 15 residues. The germline V gene has CDR1 MNHNY and CDR2 SVGAGI (reference sequence). The CDR3, as DNA: TGTGCCAGCAGTTACTCAGGGGGGGATAATGAAAAACTGTTTTTT. This codes for CASSYSGGDNEKLFF.

The CDR3 here is CASGTPPSYEQYF. CDR3 sequence (DNA): TGTGCCAGTGGGACACCACCCTCCTACGAGCAGTACTTC. This chain links TRBV19 with TRBJ2-7; tentative D call: TRBD1 (6 bases). Looked up from germline, CDR1 is LNHDA and CDR2 is SQIVND (reference sequence). The CDR3 is 13 residues long. Trimming removed 8 bases at V and 0 bases at J, with 11 bases between.

The chain recombines TRBV29-1 with TRBJ1-1; perhaps TRBD1 as D (5 bases). V lost 6 bases and J 2 bases, leaving 16 bases between the germline ends. CDR3 length: 14 residues. The germline V gene encodes CDR1 SQVTM and CDR2 ANQGSEA. The CDR3 loop is CSVSGGGANTEAFF. The CDR3 DNA reads TGCAGCGTCTCCGGGGGAGGGGCAAACACTGAAGCTTTCTTT.

This chain's CDR3 is CASSLAPTGNTEAFF. The CDR3, as DNA: TGTGCCAGCAGCTTAGCCCCCACAGGGAACACTGAAGCTTTCTTT. This chain links TRBV7-2 with TRBJ1-1, with D tentatively TRBD1 (5 bases). Germline CDR1 reads SGHTA; CDR2 reads FQGNSA. V lost 0 bases and J 1 base, leaving 9 bases between the germline ends. The CDR3 contains 15 residues.

This rearrangement joins TRBV10-1 to TRBJ2-1, with D possibly matching TRBD1 (6 bases). Trimming pared 6 bases from V and 9 bases from J, leaving 12 bases between. The CDR3 covers 12 residues. Looked up from germline, CDR1 is WNHNN and CDR2 is SYGVQD (reference sequence). CDR3 in amino acids: CASRQGLGEQFF. In DNA, the CDR3 is TGCGCCAGCAGACAGGGTCTCGGTGAGCAGTTCTTC.

The CDR3 reads CASSLQRQETQYF. The DNA of the CDR3 is TGTGCCAGCAGTTTACAGCGGCAAGAGACCCAGTACTTC. The chain has TRBV27 and TRBJ2-5; D may be TRBD2 (5 bases). The germline gives CDR1 MNHEY, CDR2 SMNVEV (reference sequence). The V and J ends lost 2 bases and 2 bases respectively, with 6 bases between them. The CDR3 sequence is 13 residues long.

CDR3: CASSLGLAVQETQYF. The CDR3 bases are TGTGCCAGCAGCTTAGGGCTAGCGGTCCAAGAGACCCAGTACTTC. The chain combines TRBV7-2 with TRBJ2-5; TRBD2 matches 7 bases. The length of the CDR3 is 15 residues. V dropped 1 base and J dropped 1; count of bases not matched to a gene: 3. CDR1 and CDR2 (germline): SGHTA, FQGNSA.

The chain has TRBV7-6 and TRBJ2-1, with TRBD1 identical over 7 bases. The CDR3 extends over 14 amino acids. Trimming at V came to 5 bases and at J to 6 bases, leaving 7 bases not matched to a gene. The germline V gene has CDR1 SGHVS and CDR2 FNYEAQ. The CDR3 DNA follows: TGTGCCAGCAGCCCCGAGGACAGGTCCAATGAGCAGTTCTTC. Protein product: CASSPEDRSNEQFF.

This clone was seen a single time. The V call is TRBV11-2, the J call TRBJ1-6; D ambiguous. This CDR3 contains 14 residues. Germline V CDR1 and CDR2: SGHAT, FQNNGV. V lost 1 base and J lost 7, with 8 bases in between. CDR3 protein: CASSLVTGNSPLHF. DNA for the CDR3: TGTGCCAGCAGCTTAGTAACGGGGAATTCACCCCTCCACTTT.

The chain's CDR3 is CASSYWTGGYTEAFF. For the CDR3, the DNA is TGTGCCAGCAGTTACTGGACAGGGGGCTACACTGAAGCTTTCTTT. V and J are TRBV6-5 and TRBJ1-1; 11 nucleotides align to TRBD1. V shed 1 base and J 3 bases; nucleotides not matched to a gene: 1. This CDR3 region has 15 residues. Germline V CDR1 and CDR2: MNHEY, SVGAGI.

The DNA of the CDR3 is TGTGCCAGCAGCTCAGGGGGCACCGGGGAGCTGTTTTTT. This encodes CASSSGGTGELFF. The chain employs TRBV7-6 and TRBJ2-2; 7 nucleotides match TRBD1. This CDR3 comprises 13 residues. In germline, CDR1 is SGHVS, CDR2 FNYEAQ. Trimming took 4 bases from V and 4 from J; bases not matched to a gene: 0.

Remarks on this clone: The sample holds other DNA sequences that translate to the same CDR3. The CDR3 here is CSVGTNYGYTF. In DNA, the CDR3 is TGCAGCGTTGGGACAAACTATGGCTACACCTTC. The chain employs TRBV29-1 and TRBJ1-2, with a possible D match to TRBD1 (5 bases). Trimming removed 4 bases at V and 2 bases at J, with 5 bases between. Germline V CDR1 and CDR2: SQVTM, ANQGSEA. The length of the CDR3 is 11 residues.

This chain joins TRBV11-1 and TRBJ2-3; 7 nucleotides agree with TRBD1. V dropped 1 base and J dropped 1; count of bases not matched to a gene: 8. This CDR3 has 17 amino acids. CDR1 and CDR2 from the germline V gene are SGHAT and FQDESV (reference sequence). The DNA for the CDR3 is TGTGCCAGCAGCTTAGGGCGTAGGGGGCGCCGCACAGATACGCAGTATTTT. It is translated as CASSLGRRGRRTDTQYF.

This clone was counted between two and nine times. This rearrangement joins TRBV5-6 to TRBJ1-1; D ambiguous. V gave up 2 bases and J gave up 6 bases, with 8 bases separating them. Germline V lookup: CDR1 SGHDT, CDR2 YYEEEE. The CDR3 spans 12 residues. CDR3 amino acids: CASSFLFAEAFF. CDR3 nucleotides: TGTGCCAGCAGCTTTCTATTTGCTGAAGCTTTCTTT.

The V call is TRBV7-9, the J call TRBJ2-5, with D perhaps matching TRBD2 (6 bases). CDR3 length: 16 residues. Germline lookup yields CDR1 SEHNR and CDR2 FQNEAQ (reference sequence). Trimming removed 3 bases at V and 0 bases at J, with 14 bases between. The CDR3 loop is CASSFPRGTYQETQYF. The CDR3 DNA follows: TGTGCCAGCAGCTTCCCCCGGGGGACCTACCAAGAGACCCAGTACTTC.

The chain couples TRBV2 to TRBJ1-2; 7 bases match TRBD1. Germline CDR1 reads SNHLY; CDR2 reads FYNNEI. V gave up 6 bases and J gave up 4 bases; unmatched junction bases: 5. The CDR3 extends over 13 amino acids. The CDR3 DNA reads as TGTGCCAGCAGCCTGACAGGGATCTATGGCTACACCTTC. It codes for CASSLTGIYGYTF.

The chain uses TRBV5-1 and TRBJ2-1; 11 bases align to TRBD2. The trim removed 5 bases at V and 8 bases at J, leaving 12 bases unmatched. Germline V CDR1 and CDR2: SGHRS, YFSETQ. The CDR3 is made up of 16 amino acids. This CDR3 reads CASRSLAGAPGDEQFF. CDR3 nucleotide sequence: TGCGCCAGCAGGTCACTAGCGGGAGCCCCCGGGGATGAGCAGTTCTTC.

This clone was counted a single time. The chain combines TRBV4-2 with TRBJ2-5; possibly TRBD1 for D (6 bases). This CDR3 has 19 amino acids. Between the trimmed V and J ends, which lost 1 base and 4 bases, there was a span of 25 bases. Germline CDR1 reads LGHNA; CDR2 reads YNFKEQ. CDR3 region: CASSQVKAPRQDLGETQYF. In nucleotides, the CDR3 is TGTGCCAGCAGCCAAGTTAAGGCTCCCCGACAGGACTTGGGAGAGACCCAGTACTTC.

The gene calls are TRBV6-4 and TRBJ2-7, with D maybe TRBD1 (5 bases). In germline, CDR1 is MRHNA, CDR2 SNTAGT. The CDR3 is made up of 12 amino acids. V lost 9 bases, J lost 0 bases, and 9 bases lay in between. For the CDR3, the DNA is TGTGCCAGTTCGACAGTCTCCTACGAGCAGTACTTC. As protein: CASSTVSYEQYF.

The chain uses TRBV4-2 and TRBJ2-5; D gene ambiguous. The CDR3 loop spans 15 amino acids. Deletions cut 1 base from V and 0 bases from J, with 9 bases between. Germline-derived CDR1 and CDR2 are LGHNA and YNFKEQ. The CDR3 nucleotides read TGTGCCAGCAGCCAAGTCTTTTCTGACCAAGAGACCCAGTACTTC. It encodes CASSQVFSDQETQYF.

The gene calls are TRBV11-2 and TRBJ2-1; TRBD2 might be the D (5 bases). CDR1 and CDR2 from the germline V gene are SGHAT and FQNNGV. V lost 1 base and J lost 9, with 16 bases in between. This CDR3 comprises 15 residues. CDR3 amino acids: CASSLAGGVRGEQFF. The CDR3 region has the DNA TGTGCCAGCAGCTTAGCCGGCGGAGTCCGGGGTGAGCAGTTCTTC.

The CDR3 DNA is TGCGCCAGCAGGTTCCGGGGGGCCAGCTCAGATACGCAGTATTTT. Translated, it gives CASRFRGASSDTQYF. The chain joins TRBV5-1 to TRBJ2-3, with D perhaps matching TRBD2 (7 bases). Trimming shortened V by 5 bases and J by 4 bases, and 17 bases separated the two germline ends. The CDR3 has 15 amino acids. CDR1 and CDR2 from the germline V gene are SGHRS and YFSETQ.

The chain has TRBV5-1 and TRBJ2-5; 8 nucleotides match TRBD2. CDR1 is SGHRS and CDR2 is YFSETQ in the germline V gene. CDR3 size: 15 residues. The V and J ends lost 2 bases and 4 bases, in that order; junction bases with no gene match: 7. CDR3 in amino acids: CASSFWAGGLETQYF. CDR3 sequence (DNA): TGCGCCAGCAGCTTTTGGGCGGGAGGCTTAGAGACCCAGTACTTC.

The chain joins TRBV6-5 to TRBJ2-6; D perhaps matches TRBD1 (5 bases). The CDR3 length is 16 residues. Germline CDR1 is MNHEY and CDR2 is SVGAGI. V lost 4 bases, J lost 4 bases, and 14 bases lay in between. The CDR3 nucleotides read TGTGCCAGCAGTTCGCCGCAGGGCGCCGGGGCCAACGTCCTGACTTTC. Translation gives CASSSPQGAGANVLTF.

The chain recombines TRBV30 with TRBJ2-7; 10 nucleotides agree with TRBD1. V trimming: 3 bases; J trimming: 7 bases; junction bases outside the gene matches: 9. The length of the CDR3 is 14 residues. Germline-derived CDR1 and CDR2 are GTSNPN and SVGIG (reference sequence). The CDR3 nucleotides are TGTGCCTGGAGCCCGGGACAGGGGTTTGGGGAGCAGTACTTC. Protein sequence: CAWSPGQGFGEQYF.

The J gene is TRBJ2-7, the V gene TRBV30, with D maybe TRBD2 (6 bases). This CDR3 has 15 amino acids. Germline lookup yields CDR1 GTSNPN and CDR2 SVGIG (reference sequence). Trimming removed 3 bases from V and 7 bases from J, with 22 bases in between. The CDR3 here is CAWRFPGLSVWEQYF. The CDR3 DNA reads TGTGCCTGGAGGTTTCCGGGACTCTCAGTGTGGGAGCAGTACTTC.

J is TRBJ2-7 and V is TRBV6-5, with D unresolved. The CDR3 is 13 amino acids. Germline V gene lookup returns CDR1 MNHEY and CDR2 SVGAGI. Trimming stripped 6 bases from V and 2 bases from J, with 11 bases between. The CDR3 reads CASRGAPTYEQYF. In DNA form, the CDR3 reads TGTGCCAGCAGGGGCGCCCCCACCTACGAGCAGTACTTC.